This T cell receptor (beta chain) was retrieved from a study of OX40 agonist ivuxolimab in advanced cancers. Study-wide results and limits: Certain nonresponders likewise exhibited a low normalized T-cell clonal expansion. Both CD4+ and CD8+ T cell populations in blood had undergone clonal expansion by week 6 at 0.1 to 3.0 mg/kg.

Using immunoSEQ multiplex PCR, the repertoire was profiled, and TCRdb retains in-frame clones only, with some absent. The table shows about 66,000 clones, with 75% to 80% occurring only once. CDR1 SGHRS and CDR2 YFSETQ come from the germline V gene. V lost 4 bases and J lost 2, with 13 bases in between. The CDR3 totals 15 residues. A remark on this clone: The target antigen is unknown.

The origin of this receptor is an adult with an advanced solid tumor such as melanoma, head and neck, liver or kidney cancer. The material was CD4+ or CD8+ T cells sorted from blood, obtained in a trial of the OX40 agonist ivuxolimab. This sequence joins TRBV5-1 and TRBJ2-1; weak D call: TRBD1 (6 bases). For the CDR3, the DNA is TGCGCCAGCAGCGGGGACACCTCAACCTACAATGAGCAGTTCTTC. Its translation: CASSGDTSTYNEQFF.